Listed below are T cell receptor beta chains from one sample, sequenced in a study of PD-1 blockade in classical Hodgkin lymphoma. Repertoires were generated with immunoSEQ multiplex PCR, while TCRdb's copy carries only in-frame clones and drops some. There are 5,500 to 6,500 clones in the sample; approximately 73% occur only once, and over 10% lies in the top ten. The sample here was CD8+ T cells from blood, taken before the fourth cycle of nivolumab. The receptor source for this set is a human donor with classical Hodgkin lymphoma. The CDR3 runs from the conserved cysteine through the conserved F or W. The order of the fields is J gene, clone size, D gene, V gene, CDR3 protein, CDR3 DNA. D genes are given only for firm matches. Where a row states a size, it is once, few, many or the class of an expanded clone; other rows omit it.

j_call: TRBJ1-4; clone_size: NA; d_call: NA; v_call: TRBV9; cdr3_aa: CASSVERQNEKLFF; cdr3_nt: TGTGCCAGCAGCGTAGAGCGACAGAATGAAAAACTGTTTTTT
j_call: TRBJ2-6; clone_size: NA; d_call: NA; v_call: TRBV7-8; cdr3_aa: CASSLGGYSRSGANVLTF; cdr3_nt: TGTGCCAGCAGCTTGGGCGGCTACAGCCGCTCTGGGGCCAACGTCCTGACTTTC
j_call: TRBJ1-3; clone_size: few; d_call: NA; v_call: TRBV2; cdr3_aa: CASLPRSPGDTIYF; cdr3_nt: TGTGCCAGCCTTCCCCGGAGCCCCGGGGACACCATATATTTT
j_call: TRBJ2-5; clone_size: NA; d_call: NA; v_call: TRBV6-5; cdr3_aa: CASSYSGSQETQYF; cdr3_nt: TGTGCCAGCAGTTACTCAGGCAGCCAAGAGACCCAGTACTTC
j_call: TRBJ1-6; clone_size: NA; d_call: TRBD1; v_call: TRBV13; cdr3_aa: CASSLVRRTGNSPLHF; cdr3_nt: TGTGCCAGCAGCTTAGTTCGACGGACAGGGAATTCACCCCTCCACTTT
j_call: TRBJ2-1; clone_size: NA; d_call: TRBD2; v_call: TRBV13; cdr3_aa: CASSLVRSGRAHEQFF; cdr3_nt: TGTGCCAGCAGCTTAGTAAGGAGCGGGAGGGCCCATGAGCAGTTCTTC
j_call: TRBJ1-3; clone_size: once; d_call: NA; v_call: TRBV7-6; cdr3_aa: CASSSYPPRISGNTIYF; cdr3_nt: TGTGCCAGCAGCTCCTATCCGCCCCGGATCTCTGGAAACACCATATATTTT
j_call: TRBJ2-5; clone_size: NA; d_call: TRBD1; v_call: TRBV7-8; cdr3_aa: CASSLSPGQGKETQYF; cdr3_nt: TGTGCCAGCAGCCTGTCACCGGGACAGGGGAAAGAGACCCAGTACTTC
j_call: TRBJ2-1; clone_size: few; d_call: NA; v_call: TRBV18; cdr3_aa: CASSPQDSYYNEQFF; cdr3_nt: TGTGCCAGCTCACCCCAGGACTCCTACTACAATGAGCAGTTCTTC
j_call: TRBJ2-7; clone_size: NA; d_call: TRBD2; v_call: TRBV16; cdr3_aa: CASSQTGGGRTIFYEQYF; cdr3_nt: TGTGCCAGCAGCCAAACCGGGGGGGGACGGACTATTTTCTACGAGCAGTACTTC
j_call: TRBJ1-5; clone_size: NA; d_call: NA; v_call: TRBV7-2; cdr3_aa: CASSLVLVGQPQHF; cdr3_nt: TGTGCCAGCAGCTTAGTTTTGGTAGGCCAGCCCCAGCATTTT
j_call: TRBJ2-1; clone_size: NA; d_call: TRBD2; v_call: TRBV7-3; cdr3_aa: CASSHKRGSRDNEQFF; cdr3_nt: TGTGCCAGCAGCCACAAGCGGGGGAGTAGGGACAATGAGCAGTTCTTC
j_call: TRBJ2-7; clone_size: once; d_call: NA; v_call: TRBV27; cdr3_aa: CASSLFGQGSDYEQYF; cdr3_nt: TGTGCCAGCAGTTTATTTGGGCAGGGGTCAGACTACGAGCAGTACTTC
j_call: TRBJ1-4; clone_size: NA; d_call: NA; v_call: TRBV6-5; cdr3_aa: CASSYSGSSEKLFF; cdr3_nt: TGTGCCAGCAGTTACTCGGGTTCTAGTGAAAAACTGTTTTTT
j_call: TRBJ1-2; clone_size: NA; d_call: NA; v_call: TRBV7-6; cdr3_aa: CASSQVNPNYGYTF; cdr3_nt: TGTGCCAGCAGCCAGGTGAACCCTAACTATGGCTACACCTTC
j_call: TRBJ2-1; clone_size: NA; d_call: TRBD1; v_call: TRBV10-3; cdr3_aa: CATRDRGTYNEQFF; cdr3_nt: TGTGCCACGCGGGACAGGGGGACCTACAATGAGCAGTTCTTC
j_call: TRBJ1-1; clone_size: NA; d_call: NA; v_call: TRBV7-3; cdr3_aa: CASSSQGVDTEAFF; cdr3_nt: TGTGCCAGCAGCTCACAGGGAGTGGACACTGAAGCTTTCTTT
j_call: TRBJ2-7; clone_size: few; d_call: NA; v_call: TRBV2; cdr3_aa: CASSDLGYEQYF; cdr3_nt: TGTGCCAGCAGTGATCTGGGCTACGAGCAGTACTTC
j_call: TRBJ2-5; clone_size: NA; d_call: TRBD2; v_call: TRBV2; cdr3_aa: CAKKREGRYETQYF; cdr3_nt: TGTGCCAAGAAGCGGGAGGGCCGGTATGAGACCCAGTACTTC
j_call: TRBJ2-5; clone_size: NA; d_call: NA; v_call: TRBV15; cdr3_aa: CATSSSGLTYQETQYF; cdr3_nt: TGTGCCACCAGCAGCTCGGGACTCACGTACCAAGAGACCCAGTACTTC
j_call: TRBJ1-2; clone_size: NA; d_call: TRBD1; v_call: TRBV7-9; cdr3_aa: CALGPGQGKVGYTF; cdr3_nt: TGTGCCCTTGGGCCGGGACAGGGGAAGGTTGGCTACACCTTC
j_call: TRBJ1-4; clone_size: NA; d_call: NA; v_call: TRBV27; cdr3_aa: CASRTGRTVENEKLFF; cdr3_nt: TGTGCCAGCAGAACCGGCCGGACTGTTGAGAATGAAAAACTGTTTTTT
j_call: TRBJ2-7; clone_size: NA; d_call: NA; v_call: TRBV6-1; cdr3_aa: CASSDNHRGYEQYF; cdr3_nt: TGTGCCAGCAGTGACAATCACCGAGGCTACGAGCAGTACTTC
j_call: TRBJ1-6; clone_size: NA; d_call: NA; v_call: TRBV27; cdr3_aa: CASYKWGSPLHF; cdr3_nt: TGTGCCAGCTACAAGTGGGGCTCACCCCTCCACTTT
j_call: TRBJ2-5; clone_size: NA; d_call: NA; v_call: TRBV7-2; cdr3_aa: CASSMKETQYF; cdr3_nt: TGTGCCAGCAGTATGAAAGAGACCCAGTACTTC
j_call: TRBJ1-1; clone_size: NA; d_call: NA; v_call: TRBV5-1; cdr3_aa: CASSLETGFLWEAFF; cdr3_nt: TGCGCCAGCAGCTTGGAAACAGGATTCTTATGGGAGGCTTTCTTT
j_call: TRBJ2-1; clone_size: NA; d_call: NA; v_call: TRBV6-4; cdr3_aa: CASSDSIGDEQFF; cdr3_nt: TGTGCCAGCAGTGACTCGATAGGGGACGAGCAGTTCTTC